One TCR beta chain is described in this entry. The sample is drawn from a study of blood T cell repertoires in COVID-19. In the study overall: Acute and convalescent COVID-19 samples came from the United States, Italy and Spain. From T cells, B-cell-depleted T cells, or PBMCs came the material, which was cDNA or gDNA.

Original data processing: Estimates of nucleated cell counts were drawn from the amplification of reference gene primers. Libraries were prepared by immunoSEQ multiplex PCR; TCRdb keeps only in-frame clonotypes and omits some of them. V and J calls and clone size come straight from that table; D and trimming were deduced from the DNA. The sample lists 300,000 to 350,000 clones, approximately 90% occurring once. Seattle's enrolled individuals joined amid active infection and were then monitored longitudinally. CDR1 is LGHDT, CDR2 YNNKEL, per germline (reference sequence). V lost 2 bases and J 10 bases, leaving 12 bases between the germline ends. CDR3 length equals 12 residues.

The clonotype originates from a woman in her 30s with COVID-19, enrolled during active disease. The chain is built from TRBV3-1 (or the pseudogene TRBV3-2) and TRBJ2-7; no clear D. The sequencing input was peripheral blood. CDR3 sequence reads: CASSQSSRRQYF. In DNA form, the CDR3 reads TGTGCCAGCAGCCAATCTTCGCGGCGCCAGTACTTC.